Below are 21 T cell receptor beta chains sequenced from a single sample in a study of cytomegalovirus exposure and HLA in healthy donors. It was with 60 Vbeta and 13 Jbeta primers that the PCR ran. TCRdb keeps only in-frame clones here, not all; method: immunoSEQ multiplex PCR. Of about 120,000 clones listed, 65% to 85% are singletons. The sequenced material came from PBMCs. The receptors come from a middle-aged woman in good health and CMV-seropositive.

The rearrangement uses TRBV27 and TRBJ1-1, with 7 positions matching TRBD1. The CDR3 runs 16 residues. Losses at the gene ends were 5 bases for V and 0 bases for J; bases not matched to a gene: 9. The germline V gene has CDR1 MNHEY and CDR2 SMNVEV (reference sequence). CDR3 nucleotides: TGTGCCAGCAGTGGGCACAGGGGCAAGCTGAACACTGAAGCTTTCTTT. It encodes CASSGHRGKLNTEAFF.

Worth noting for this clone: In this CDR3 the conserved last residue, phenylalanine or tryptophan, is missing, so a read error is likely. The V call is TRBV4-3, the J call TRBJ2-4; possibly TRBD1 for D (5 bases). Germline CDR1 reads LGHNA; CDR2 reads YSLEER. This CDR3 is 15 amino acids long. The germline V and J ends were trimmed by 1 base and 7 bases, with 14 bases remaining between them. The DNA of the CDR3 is TGCGCCAGCAGCCAAGGGATTGGGGCGAAGAACATTCAGTACTCC. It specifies CASSQGIGAKNIQYS.

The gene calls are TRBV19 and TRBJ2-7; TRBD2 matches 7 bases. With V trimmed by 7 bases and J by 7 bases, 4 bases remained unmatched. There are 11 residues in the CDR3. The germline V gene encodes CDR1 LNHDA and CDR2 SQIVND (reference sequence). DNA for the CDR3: TGTGCCAGTAAATCGGGGGGAGAGCAGTACTTC. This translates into CASKSGGEQYF.

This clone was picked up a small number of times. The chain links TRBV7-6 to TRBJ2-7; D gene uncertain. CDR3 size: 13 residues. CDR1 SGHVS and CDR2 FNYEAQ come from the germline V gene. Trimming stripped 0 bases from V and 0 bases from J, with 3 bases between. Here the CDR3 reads CASSLAASYEQYF. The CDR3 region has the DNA TGTGCCAGCAGCTTAGCAGCCTCCTACGAGCAGTACTTC.

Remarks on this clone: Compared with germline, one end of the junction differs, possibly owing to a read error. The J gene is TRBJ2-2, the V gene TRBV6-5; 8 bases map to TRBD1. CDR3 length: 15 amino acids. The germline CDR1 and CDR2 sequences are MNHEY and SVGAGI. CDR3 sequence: CASNMDRADTGELLF. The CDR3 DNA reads TGTGCCAGCAATATGGACAGGGCGGACACCGGGGAGCTGCTTTTT.

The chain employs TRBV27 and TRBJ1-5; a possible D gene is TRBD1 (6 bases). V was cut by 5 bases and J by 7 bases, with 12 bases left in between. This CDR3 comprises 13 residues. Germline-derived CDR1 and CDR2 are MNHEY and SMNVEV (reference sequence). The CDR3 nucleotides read TGTGCCAGCAGTGTGGGAGGGGGACAGCCCCAGCATTTT. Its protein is CASSVGGGQPQHF.

The CDR3 coding sequence is TGTGCCATCAGTGAGTCGCGGGGAGCTTTCTTT. It translates to CAISESRGAFF. The chain recombines TRBV10-3 with TRBJ1-1; D not certain. CDR3 size: 11 residues. Germline CDR1 is ENHRY and CDR2 is SYGVKD. V was trimmed by 0 bases and J by 10 bases, leaving 6 bases between them.

CDR3 residues: CASRAPRYEQYF. The CDR3, as DNA: TGTGCCAGCAGAGCACCGAGATACGAGCAGTACTTC. The chain links TRBV6-1 to TRBJ2-7; unclear D gene. The CDR3 length is 12 residues. Germline lookup yields CDR1 MNHNS and CDR2 SASEGT. The V end lost 6 bases, the J end lost 4 bases, and 10 bases lay between the germline ends.

Written as DNA, the CDR3 is TGCGCCAGCAGCCAAGATCTCACCCGACTAGCGGGTCAAGAGACCCAGTACTTC. As protein: CASSQDLTRLAGQETQYF. The genes are TRBV4-3 and TRBJ2-5, with TRBD2 matching 10 bases. The V and J ends lost 0 bases and 2 bases, in that order; junction bases with no gene match: 9. The CDR3 is made up of 18 amino acids. Per the germline V gene, CDR1 is LGHNA and CDR2 is YSLEER.

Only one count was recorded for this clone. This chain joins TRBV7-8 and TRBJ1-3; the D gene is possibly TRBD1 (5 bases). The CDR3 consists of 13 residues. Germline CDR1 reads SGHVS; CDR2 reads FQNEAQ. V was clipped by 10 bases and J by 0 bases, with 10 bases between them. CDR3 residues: CATTGPSGNTIYF. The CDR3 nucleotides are TGTGCCACAACAGGTCCCTCTGGAAACACCATATATTTT.

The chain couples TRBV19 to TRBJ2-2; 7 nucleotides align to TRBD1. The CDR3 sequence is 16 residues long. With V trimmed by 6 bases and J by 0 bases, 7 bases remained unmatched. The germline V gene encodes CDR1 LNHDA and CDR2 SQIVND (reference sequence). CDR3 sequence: CASSRAGGSNTGELFF. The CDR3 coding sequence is TGTGCCAGTAGCCGGGCAGGGGGTTCGAACACCGGGGAGCTGTTTTTT.

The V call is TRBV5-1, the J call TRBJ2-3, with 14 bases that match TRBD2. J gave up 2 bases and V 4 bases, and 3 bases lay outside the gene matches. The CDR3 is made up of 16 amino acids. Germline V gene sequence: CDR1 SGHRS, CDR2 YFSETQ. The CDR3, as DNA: TGCGCCAGCAGCCCGGGACTAGCGGGGGACACAGATACGCAGTATTTT. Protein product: CASSPGLAGDTDTQYF.

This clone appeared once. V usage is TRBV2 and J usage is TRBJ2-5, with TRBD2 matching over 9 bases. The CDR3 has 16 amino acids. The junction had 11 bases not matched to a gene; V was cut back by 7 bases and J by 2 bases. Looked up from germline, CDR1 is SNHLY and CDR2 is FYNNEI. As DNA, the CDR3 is TGTGCCAGCAACGCCCCTCTAGCGGGGATACAAGAGACCCAGTACTTC. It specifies CASNAPLAGIQETQYF.

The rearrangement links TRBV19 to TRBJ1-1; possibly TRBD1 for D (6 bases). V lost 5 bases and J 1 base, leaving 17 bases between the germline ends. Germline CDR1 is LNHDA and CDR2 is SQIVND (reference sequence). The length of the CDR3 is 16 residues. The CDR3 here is CASSYQTGQRNTEAFF. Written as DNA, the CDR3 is TGTGCCAGTAGTTACCAGACTGGACAGCGGAACACTGAAGCTTTCTTT.

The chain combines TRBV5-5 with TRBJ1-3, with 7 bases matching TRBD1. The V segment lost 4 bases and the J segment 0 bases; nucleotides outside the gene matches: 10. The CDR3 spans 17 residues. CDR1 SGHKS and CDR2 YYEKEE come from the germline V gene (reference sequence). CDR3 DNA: TGTGCCAGCAGCCCCAACTCCGGGACAGCCTCTGGAAACACCATATATTTT. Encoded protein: CASSPNSGTASGNTIYF.

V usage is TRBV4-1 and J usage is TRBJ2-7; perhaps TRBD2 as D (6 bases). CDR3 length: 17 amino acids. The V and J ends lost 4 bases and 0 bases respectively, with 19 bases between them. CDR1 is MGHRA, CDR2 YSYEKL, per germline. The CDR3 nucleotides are TGCGCCAGCAGCCCTTATGGTCCTGGGACTGTCTCCTACGAGCAGTACTTC. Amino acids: CASSPYGPGTVSYEQYF.

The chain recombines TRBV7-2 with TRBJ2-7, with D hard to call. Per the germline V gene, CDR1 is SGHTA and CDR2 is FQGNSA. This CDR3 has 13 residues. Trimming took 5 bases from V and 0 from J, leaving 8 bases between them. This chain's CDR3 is CASSPSSSYEQYF. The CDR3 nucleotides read TGTGCCAGCAGCCCCTCCAGCTCCTACGAGCAGTACTTC. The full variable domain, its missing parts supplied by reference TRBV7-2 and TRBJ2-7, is GAGVSQSPSNKVTEKGKDVELRCDPISGHTALYWYRQSLGQGLEFLIYFQGNSAPDKSGLPSDRFSAERTGGSVSTLTIQRTQQEDSAVYLCASSPSSSYEQYFGPGTRLTVT.

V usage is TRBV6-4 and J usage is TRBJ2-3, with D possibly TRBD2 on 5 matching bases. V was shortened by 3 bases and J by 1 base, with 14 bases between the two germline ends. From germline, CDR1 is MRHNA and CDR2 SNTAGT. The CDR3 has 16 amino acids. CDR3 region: CASSEGVLGGTDTQYF. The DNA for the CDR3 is TGTGCCAGCAGTGAGGGAGTTCTTGGGGGCACAGATACGCAGTATTTT.

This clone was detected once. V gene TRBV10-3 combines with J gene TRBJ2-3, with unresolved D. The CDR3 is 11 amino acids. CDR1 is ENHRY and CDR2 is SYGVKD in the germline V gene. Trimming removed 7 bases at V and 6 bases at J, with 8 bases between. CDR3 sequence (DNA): TGTGCCATCAAGAGCCCCGATACGCAGTATTTT. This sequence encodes CAIKSPDTQYF.

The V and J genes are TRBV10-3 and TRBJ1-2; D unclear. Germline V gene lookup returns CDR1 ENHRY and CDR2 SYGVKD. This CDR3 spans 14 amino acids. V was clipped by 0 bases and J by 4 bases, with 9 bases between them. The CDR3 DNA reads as TGTGCCATCAGTGAGTCGGGCAGGTCCTATGGCTACACCTTC. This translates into CAISESGRSYGYTF.

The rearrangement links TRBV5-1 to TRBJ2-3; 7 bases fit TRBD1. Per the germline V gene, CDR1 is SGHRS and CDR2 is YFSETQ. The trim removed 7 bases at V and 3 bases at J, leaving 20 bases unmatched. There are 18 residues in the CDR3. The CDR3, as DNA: TGCGCCAGCTCCCGAACGAGGACAGGTCCCGGCGGGACAGATACGCAGTATTTT. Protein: CASSRTRTGPGGTDTQYF.